These 21 T cell receptor beta chains came from one sample sequenced in a study of CD8 T cells in ankylosing spondylitis. TCRdb called the 5' RACE reads again in MiXCR, with one record for every CDR3 protein. The sample lists 250,000 to 350,000 distinct CDR3 sequences, 20% occurring once. The sequenced material came from blood, either unsorted or a sorted T cell fraction (not recorded which). These receptor sequences come from a male donor with ankylosing spondylitis or in good health (not recorded which).

The rearrangement uses TRBV7-3 and TRBJ1-1, with D perhaps TRBD1 (5 bases). Germline CDR1 reads SGHTA; CDR2 reads FQGTGA. V gave up 5 bases and J gave up 1 base, with 20 bases separating them. The CDR3 extends over 17 amino acids. CDR3 region: CASSLHAGGLGNTEAFF. The CDR3 coding sequence is TGTGCCAGCAGCCTCCACGCTGGGGGACTTGGGAACACTGAAGCTTTCTTT.

This clonotype was found once. V usage is TRBV6-5 and J usage is TRBJ1-5, with TRBD1 matching over 9 bases. Trimming removed 6 bases from V and 3 bases from J; junction bases left unmatched: 3. The CDR3 totals 14 residues. Germline assignment: CDR1 MNHEY and CDR2 SVGAGI. CDR3 protein: CASRTGGANQPQHF. CDR3 DNA sequence: TGTGCCAGCAGGACAGGGGGGGCCAATCAGCCCCAGCATTTT.

The chain uses TRBV5-1 and TRBJ2-1, with 11 bases that match TRBD2. The germline V gene encodes CDR1 SGHRS and CDR2 YFSETQ. This CDR3 region has 16 residues. The trim removed 2 bases at V and 4 bases at J, leaving 5 bases unmatched. CDR3 DNA sequence: TGCGCCAGCAGCTTACCTAGCGGGAGGCTTTACAATGAGCAGTTCTTC. This sequence encodes CASSLPSGRLYNEQFF.

There are a few counts of this clonotype. The chain joins TRBV28 to TRBJ1-3, with D uncertain. The germline V and J ends were trimmed by 8 bases and 4 bases, with 9 bases remaining between them. The CDR3 contains 12 residues. Looked up from germline, CDR1 is MDHEN and CDR2 is SYDVKM. CDR3 nucleotides: TGTGCCAGCGGCGACAAGGGAAACACCATATATTTT. As protein: CASGDKGNTIYF.

Only a few counts were recorded for this clonotype. The gene calls are TRBV18 and TRBJ2-1; D gene ambiguous. Per germline, CDR1 KGHSH and CDR2 LQKENI. This CDR3 spans 14 amino acids. The V and J ends lost 1 base and 5 bases respectively, with 9 bases between them. CDR3 loop: CASSPLRNHNEQFF. In DNA form, the CDR3 reads TGTGCCAGCTCACCACTTAGGAACCACAATGAGCAGTTCTTC.

This clonotype was detected only a few times. The chain combines TRBV12-3 or TRBV12-4 with TRBJ2-3; D is ambiguous. The CDR3 length is 13 residues. V was trimmed by 7 bases and J by 4 bases, leaving 12 bases between them. In DNA, the CDR3 is TGTGCCAGCACCCCCGAGCGTGCAGATACGCAGTATTTT. Protein: CASTPERADTQYF.

The rearrangement uses TRBV20-1 and TRBJ2-1; a weak D match, TRBD1 (5 bases). Between the trimmed V and J ends, which lost 4 bases and 2 bases, there was a span of 15 bases. Germline CDR1 reads DFQATT; CDR2 reads SNEGSKA (reference sequence). The CDR3 has 15 residues. CDR3: CSAITYKGTYNEQFF. In nucleotides, the CDR3 is TGCAGTGCTATAACCTATAAGGGGACCTACAATGAGCAGTTCTTC.

The chain carries TRBV6-1 and TRBJ1-6, with TRBD1 matching 7 bases. The length of the CDR3 is 15 residues. Germline V gives CDR1 MNHNS, CDR2 SASEGT. The J segment lost 10 bases and the V segment lost 6 bases, leaving 12 bases of the junction unmatched. The CDR3: CASSVGQGDRSPLHF. CDR3 sequence (DNA): TGTGCCAGCAGCGTTGGGCAGGGGGACCGGTCACCCCTCCACTTT.

Here the CDR3 DNA reads TGTGCCAGCAGAGTAGCGGGAGCCTACAATGAGCAGTTCTTC. It translates to CASRVAGAYNEQFF. The chain couples TRBV25-1 to TRBJ2-1, with 9 nucleotides matching TRBD2. Germline CDR1 MGHDK, CDR2 SYGVNS. The CDR3 runs to 14 residues. The trim removed 6 bases at V and 2 bases at J, leaving 2 bases unmatched.

The chain couples TRBV20-1 to TRBJ2-1; perhaps TRBD1 as D (6 bases). Trimming pared 2 bases from V and 0 bases from J, leaving 11 bases between. This CDR3 comprises 15 residues. Germline V gene lookup returns CDR1 DFQATT and CDR2 SNEGSKA (reference sequence). The CDR3 is CSARLTGRSYNEQFF. The CDR3 DNA sequence: TGCAGTGCTAGACTAACAGGGCGCTCCTACAATGAGCAGTTCTTC.

This rearrangement joins TRBV12-3 or TRBV12-4 to TRBJ2-1; 7 bases match TRBD1. V lost 6 bases, J lost 0 bases, and 5 bases stayed unmatched. The CDR3 extends over 15 amino acids. The CDR3 here is CASRSTGISYNEQFF. The CDR3 DNA is TGTGCCAGCAGGTCGACAGGGATCTCCTACAATGAGCAGTTCTTC.

This clonotype came up many times. The V gene is TRBV20-1, the J gene TRBJ1-1, with D unresolved. Looked up from germline, CDR1 is DFQATT and CDR2 is SNEGSKA (reference sequence). The V end lost 6 bases, the J end lost 2 bases, and 13 bases lay between the germline ends. There are 13 residues in the CDR3. CDR3 nucleotides: TGCAGTGCGCCGCTAATACCTAACACTGAAGCTTTCTTT. Encoded protein: CSAPLIPNTEAFF.

This clonotype was counted at least ten times. The rearrangement uses TRBV29-1 and TRBJ2-3; 12 nucleotides match TRBD1. V trimming: 7 bases; J trimming: 6 bases; junction bases outside the gene matches: 5. The CDR3 contains 13 residues. The germline CDR1 and CDR2 sequences are SQVTM and ANQGSEA. The CDR3 loop is CSAGTGGLDTQYF. The CDR3 DNA is TGCAGCGCCGGGACAGGGGGCCTTGATACGCAGTATTTT.

There are a few counts of this clonotype. The chain has TRBV28 and TRBJ1-4; D unresolved. Trimming cost V 5 bases and J 15 bases, with 16 bases left between them. The germline V gene has CDR1 MDHEN and CDR2 SYDVKM. This CDR3 is built from 12 residues. In nucleotides, the CDR3 is TGTGCCAGCAGTCCTAGGGTCCTTTCCATGTTTTTT. It specifies CASSPRVLSMFF.

This clonotype was observed at least ten times. This chain connects TRBV29-1 to TRBJ1-3, with 7 nucleotides matching TRBD1. Germline V gives CDR1 SQVTM, CDR2 ANQGSEA. The CDR3 contains 16 residues. Trimming at V came to 1 base and at J to 1 base, leaving 7 bases not matched to a gene. The CDR3 nucleotides are TGCAGCGTTGAAGGGGCCAGGGGGATTTCTGGAAACACCATATATTTT. It yields the protein CSVEGARGISGNTIYF.

The chain links TRBV3-1 to TRBJ2-3; D is uncertain. Trimming removed 7 bases from V and 4 bases from J, with 15 bases in between. Per the germline V gene, CDR1 is LGHDT and CDR2 is YNNKEL (reference sequence). CDR3 length: 14 amino acids. CDR3 amino acids: CASTYRRSPDTQYF. Here the CDR3 DNA reads TGTGCCAGCACCTATCGAAGGAGCCCAGATACGCAGTATTTT.

This clonotype was picked up a small number of times. The rearrangement joins TRBV6-5 to TRBJ1-3; D gene uncertain. Trimming took off 0 bases at V and 4 bases at J, with 10 bases between the two ends. The CDR3 loop spans 15 amino acids. Germline lookup yields CDR1 MNHEY and CDR2 SVGAGI. CDR3 nucleotide sequence: TGTGCCAGCAGTTACTCTCCCGTCGCGGGAAACACCATATATTTT. Translated, it gives CASSYSPVAGNTIYF.

This clonotype was seen once. The junction differs from germline at one of its ends, possibly a read error. The V call is TRBV5-4, the J call TRBJ2-1, with 9 bases aligning to TRBD2. This CDR3 contains 15 residues. CDR1 SGHNT and CDR2 YYREEE come from the germline V gene (reference sequence). This CDR3 is CTSSFAGGTYNEQFF. In nucleotides, the CDR3 is TGTACCAGCAGCTTTGCGGGAGGGACGTACAATGAGCAGTTCTTC.

The V and J genes are TRBV5-1 and TRBJ1-6; D is unresolved. The V and J ends lost 0 bases and 9 bases respectively, with 13 bases between them. Germline CDR1 SGHRS, CDR2 YFSETQ. The CDR3 runs 15 residues. CDR3 region: CASSLGAERLSPLHF. Written as DNA, the CDR3 is TGCGCCAGCAGCTTGGGAGCGGAGAGACTTTCACCCCTCCACTTT. Using reference TRBV5-1 and TRBJ1-6 for the parts outside the CDR3, the full variable domain is KAGVTQTPRYLIKTRGQQVTLSCSPISGHRSVSWYQQTPGQGLQFLFEYFSETQRNKGNFPGRFSGRQFSNSRSEMNVSTLELGDSALYLCASSLGAERLSPLHFGNGTRLTVT.

This clonotype was observed a handful of times. The chain couples TRBV11-2 to TRBJ2-1; tentatively, D is TRBD1 or TRBD2 (5 bases each). With 5 bases removed from V and 0 bases from J, the gap between germline ends came to 17 bases. Germline CDR1 and CDR2: SGHAT and FQNNGV. The CDR3 sequence is 17 residues long. The CDR3 region is CASSRGPSPYSYNEQFF. The CDR3 DNA follows: TGTGCCAGCAGCCGGGGACCAAGCCCGTACTCCTACAATGAGCAGTTCTTC.

The rearrangement links TRBV5-1 to TRBJ1-2; the D is unclear. There are 14 residues in the CDR3. Germline V gives CDR1 SGHRS, CDR2 YFSETQ. The V end lost 4 bases, the J end lost 1 base, and 11 bases lay between the germline ends. CDR3 nucleotides: TGCGCCAGCAGCCTGGGAGCTAGTAACTATGGCTACACCTTC. This encodes CASSLGASNYGYTF.